This TCR beta chain stems from a study of OX40 agonist ivuxolimab in advanced cancers. Study in general: The eligibility criteria allowed prior anti-PD-1, anti-PD-L1 or anti-CTLA-4 therapy, and 30% to 45% had some.

Autoimmune disease history or systemic immunosuppression meant exclusion. Generated by immunoSEQ multiplex PCR, the TCRdb table keeps only in-frame clones and is missing some. The sample records about 63,000 clones, over 75% being singletons. The CDR3 extends over 18 amino acids. J lost 0 bases, V lost 5 bases, and 5 bases had no gene match. The germline V gene has CDR1 SEHNR and CDR2 FQNEAQ (reference sequence). The receptor comes from an adult with an advanced solid tumor such as melanoma, head and neck, liver or kidney cancer. This rearrangement joins TRBV7-9 to TRBJ2-2, with TRBD2 matching 14 bases. This specimen was CD4+ or CD8+ T cells sorted from blood, taken in a trial of the OX40 agonist ivuxolimab. This chain's CDR3 is CASSIGTSGRANTGELFF. The DNA of the CDR3 is TGTGCCAGCAGCATAGGGACTAGCGGGAGAGCGAACACCGGGGAGCTGTTTTTT.